The 8 T cell receptor beta chains listed next were all sequenced from one sample in a study of blood T cell repertoires in COVID-19. Sequenced by immunoSEQ multiplex PCR; TCRdb stores in-frame clones only, minus some. The sample carries around 220,000 clones, roughly 88% recorded once. The source material was peripheral blood. These receptors were obtained from a woman in her forties who had recovered from COVID-19.

V gene TRBV19 combines with J gene TRBJ2-1; the D gene is possibly TRBD1 (6 bases). V lost 4 bases, J lost 8 bases, and 9 bases lay in between. Germline V lookup: CDR1 LNHDA, CDR2 SQIVND (reference sequence). This CDR3 has 12 amino acids. The CDR3 is CASSTDSDEQFF. In DNA form, the CDR3 reads TGTGCCAGTAGTACGGACAGCGATGAGCAGTTCTTC.

V gene TRBV6-2 or TRBV6-3 combines with J gene TRBJ1-5; 12 bases are shared with TRBD1. Unmatched junction bases numbered 9, after V lost 8 bases and J lost 4 bases. This CDR3 comprises 16 residues. Germline values: CDR1 MNHEY, CDR2 SVGEGT. This chain's CDR3 is CASRSAGQGANQPQHF. The DNA for the CDR3 is TGTGCCAGCCGTTCGGCGGGACAGGGGGCTAATCAGCCCCAGCATTTT.

V gene TRBV4-2 combines with J gene TRBJ2-1; 8 bases line up with TRBD2. The length of the CDR3 is 14 residues. Germline CDR1 reads LGHNA; CDR2 reads YNFKEQ. The ends lost 0 bases at V and 7 bases at J; junction bases unmatched: 2. The CDR3 nucleotides read TGTGCCAGCAGCCAAGATGGGACTAGAAATGAGCAGTTCTTC. Protein: CASSQDGTRNEQFF.

V is TRBV6-6 and J is TRBJ2-7, with 10 nucleotides matching TRBD2. The CDR3 sequence is 16 residues long. Germline CDR1 is MNHNY and CDR2 is SVGAGI (reference sequence). The V gene end was trimmed by 6 bases and the J gene end by 1 base; junction bases not matched to a gene: 9. CDR3 in amino acids: CASSDRASGRSYEQYF. As DNA, the CDR3 is TGTGCCAGCAGCGACAGGGCTAGCGGGAGATCCTACGAGCAGTACTTC.

The CDR3 loop reads CASSEGNGDNSPLHF. CDR3 DNA sequence: TGTGCCAGCAGTGAAGGGAATGGAGATAATTCACCCCTCCACTTT. This chain joins TRBV6-1 and TRBJ1-6; D gene ambiguous. Germline V lookup: CDR1 MNHNS, CDR2 SASEGT. Trimming took 1 base from V and 5 from J, leaving 9 bases between them. The CDR3 contains 15 residues.

In this sample, this clone turned up a few times. The CDR3 protein is CATSDLSTGQGAYVWDTEAFF. The CDR3 DNA sequence: TGTGCCACCAGTGATTTGTCTACGGGACAGGGGGCCTACGTGTGGGACACTGAAGCTTTCTTT. The chain has TRBV24-1 and TRBJ1-1, with 12 nucleotides matching TRBD1. The J segment lost 3 bases and the V segment lost 0 bases, leaving 16 bases of the junction unmatched. Germline lookup yields CDR1 KGHDR and CDR2 SFDVKD. The CDR3 runs to 21 residues.

This rearrangement joins TRBV3-1 (or the pseudogene TRBV3-2) to TRBJ1-6; D not certain. The CDR3 extends over 14 amino acids. Trimming removed 3 bases from V and 5 bases from J, with 8 bases in between. The germline gives CDR1 LGHDT, CDR2 YNNKEL (reference sequence). The CDR3 DNA sequence: TGTGCCAGCAGCCACGGGTCAAATAATTCACCCCTCCACTTT. Protein: CASSHGSNNSPLHF.

In the case of this clone: One junction end disagrees with the germline gene, perhaps due to a read error. This sequence joins TRBV5-5 and TRBJ2-3; possible D gene TRBD1, 5 bases. This CDR3 region has 14 residues. Germline V gives CDR1 SGHKS, CDR2 YYEKEE (reference sequence). DNA of the CDR3: TGTGCCAGCAGCTTGAGTCAGGGCCCCTTTTTTTCTGCTTTT. Its protein product is CASSLSQGPFFSAF.